These 27 T cell receptor beta chains share one sample of origin, sequenced in a study of blood T cell repertoires in COVID-19. Some clones are missing from TCRdb's copy, which holds only in-frame ones; the method was immunoSEQ multiplex PCR. The sample lists 240,000 or so clones, roughly 86% occurring once. Material: peripheral blood. The origin of the receptors is a woman aged 70 to 79 with active or convalescent COVID-19.

The chain links TRBV11-3 to TRBJ2-2; TRBD1 matches 7 bases. The trim removed 5 bases at V and 5 bases at J, leaving 5 bases unmatched. Germline values: CDR1 SGHNT, CDR2 YENEEA. The CDR3 has 14 residues. This CDR3 reads CASSRGQSTGELFF. CDR3 nucleotides: TGTGCCAGCAGCCGGGGACAGTCAACCGGGGAGCTGTTTTTT.

The chain recombines TRBV4-3 with TRBJ1-1; maybe TRBD1 (5 bases). Trimming cost V 0 bases and J 7 bases, with 12 bases left between them. CDR1 is LGHNA and CDR2 is YSLEER in the germline V gene. The CDR3 has 14 residues. The CDR3 DNA reads as TGCGCCAGCAGCCAAGAGGAGGGAGGGGATGAAGCTTTCTTT. Its protein is CASSQEEGGDEAFF.

J is TRBJ1-3 and V is TRBV3-1 (or the pseudogene TRBV3-2), with D possibly being TRBD1 (6 bases). In germline, CDR1 is LGHDT, CDR2 YNNKEL (reference sequence). CDR3 size: 15 residues. Trimming pared 0 bases from V and 4 bases from J, leaving 10 bases between. The CDR3 bases are TGTGCCAGCAGCCAAGATCTACAGGGAGGAAACACCATATATTTT. This codes for CASSQDLQGGNTIYF.

V is TRBV29-1 and J is TRBJ2-5; tentative D call: TRBD1 (6 bases). V lost 6 bases, J lost 4 bases, and 12 bases lay in between. The CDR3 covers 12 residues. The germline CDR1 and CDR2 sequences are SQVTM and ANQGSEA. CDR3 in amino acids: CSVLGQRETQYF. In nucleotides, the CDR3 is TGCAGCGTCCTCGGACAGAGAGAGACCCAGTACTTC.

The chain uses TRBV6-2 or TRBV6-3 and TRBJ2-1; TRBD2 might be the D (5 bases). V was pared by 6 bases and J by 7 bases, with 19 bases between. Germline values: CDR1 MNHEY, CDR2 SVGEGT. The CDR3 extends over 15 amino acids. CDR3 in amino acids: CASSIPRGLVNEQFF. CDR3 in DNA: TGTGCCAGCAGCATTCCCCGGGGTCTAGTGAATGAGCAGTTCTTC.

The genes are TRBV25-1 and TRBJ1-1; TRBD1 matches 9 bases. Germline V gives CDR1 MGHDK, CDR2 SYGVNS. V trimming: 8 bases; J trimming: 3 bases; junction bases outside the gene matches: 10. CDR3 length: 15 residues. The CDR3 coding sequence is TGTGCCAGCGGCTCCCGGGACAGGGTTGACACTGAAGCTTTCTTT. It yields the protein CASGSRDRVDTEAFF.

V usage is TRBV6-5 and J usage is TRBJ1-6; no reliable D call. Germline V gives CDR1 MNHEY, CDR2 SVGAGI. The CDR3 totals 15 residues. Trimming pared 7 bases from V and 2 bases from J, leaving 12 bases between. The CDR3 bases are TGTGCCAGCAAGGCGGGCCATCCCTATAATTCACCCCTCCACTTT. It translates to CASKAGHPYNSPLHF.

V usage is TRBV7-6 and J usage is TRBJ1-1, with 7 positions matching TRBD1. J was trimmed by 2 bases and V by 1 base; bases with no gene match: 7. Germline CDR1 reads SGHVS; CDR2 reads FNYEAQ. The CDR3 is 16 amino acids. The CDR3 DNA reads TGTGCCAGCAGCTTAGGTGCGGGACAGTTAAACACTGAAGCTTTCTTT. Its protein is CASSLGAGQLNTEAFF.

The rearrangement joins TRBV3-1 (or the pseudogene TRBV3-2) to TRBJ1-1; 8 bases are shared with TRBD1. With 7 bases clipped from V and 0 bases from J, the junction kept 4 bases outside the gene matches. Germline lookup yields CDR1 LGHDT and CDR2 YNNKEL (reference sequence). The CDR3 has 14 amino acids. The CDR3: CASMLDRVNTEAFF. CDR3 nucleotide sequence: TGTGCCAGCATGTTGGACAGGGTGAACACTGAAGCTTTCTTT.

This clone was observed a few times. The DNA for the CDR3 is TGTGCCAGCAGCTTGGAAGGGACAGGGGATCAGCCCCAGCATTTT. This codes for CASSLEGTGDQPQHF. The V call is TRBV5-4, the J call TRBJ1-5, with 10 bases lining up with TRBD1. Germline V gene data show CDR1 as SGHNT and CDR2 as YYREEE (reference sequence). J was trimmed by 5 bases and V by 0 bases; bases with no gene match: 2. This CDR3 region has 15 residues.

The chain links TRBV24-1 to TRBJ1-2, with 9 positions matching TRBD1. The length of the CDR3 is 16 residues. The germline CDR1 and CDR2 sequences are KGHDR and SFDVKD. V lost 3 bases and J lost 4; bases outside the gene matches: 8. The CDR3 region has the DNA TGTGCCACCAGTGATCCTACAGGGGGCGTCAGCTATGGCTACACCTTC. It translates to CATSDPTGGVSYGYTF.

The CDR3 sequence: CASSSTTGGLAEAFF. CDR3 bases: TGTGCCAGCAGCTCGACGACGGGGGGGCTAGCTGAAGCTTTCTTT. The V call is TRBV7-2, the J call TRBJ1-1, with D perhaps matching TRBD1 (6 bases). The V gene lost 4 bases and the J gene lost 6 bases, with 18 bases spanning the gap. Germline V gene data show CDR1 as SGHTA and CDR2 as FQGNSA. The CDR3 runs 15 residues.

The gene calls are TRBV9 and TRBJ1-4, with 9 bases that match TRBD1. The V segment lost 2 bases and the J segment 4 bases; nucleotides outside the gene matches: 3. The CDR3 covers 15 residues. Germline CDR1 SGDLS, CDR2 YYNGEE. The CDR3 nucleotides are TGTGCCAGCAGCGTGCCGGGACAGGGTAATGAAAAACTGTTTTTT. Encoded protein: CASSVPGQGNEKLFF.

The chain couples TRBV4-3 to TRBJ1-2; D is possibly TRBD1 (5 bases). CDR3 length: 15 residues. Germline CDR1 LGHNA, CDR2 YSLEER. Trimming left V 0 bases short and J 7 bases short, with 15 bases between. CDR3 nucleotides: TGCGCCAGCAGCCAAGAGCTTACGGCAGGGTCTGGCTACACCTTC. Translated: CASSQELTAGSGYTF.

About this clone itself: In the same sample, other DNA sequences code for this CDR3. The chain uses TRBV2 and TRBJ1-2; TRBD1 agrees at 7 bases. This CDR3 is built from 14 residues. Germline CDR1 and CDR2: SNHLY and FYNNEI. The V and J ends lost 7 bases and 0 bases, in that order; junction bases with no gene match: 5. Here the CDR3 DNA reads TGTGCCAGCACCGGGGACAGAGCTAACTATGGCTACACCTTC. Translated: CASTGDRANYGYTF.

The chain recombines TRBV3-1 (or the pseudogene TRBV3-2) with TRBJ1-1, with D perhaps TRBD1 (6 bases). V dropped 0 bases and J dropped 0 bases, with 14 bases sitting between them. The germline gives CDR1 LGHDT, CDR2 YNNKEL (reference sequence). This CDR3 spans 17 amino acids. CDR3 nucleotide sequence: TGTGCCAGCAGCCAAGAGCTAAACAGGGAGATGAACACTGAAGCTTTCTTT. Protein sequence: CASSQELNREMNTEAFF.

This chain links TRBV19 with TRBJ1-1; TRBD1 agrees at 8 bases. This CDR3 contains 15 residues. V lost 7 bases, J lost 6 bases, and 13 bases stayed unmatched. From germline, CDR1 is LNHDA and CDR2 SQIVND (reference sequence). CDR3 nucleotide sequence: TGTGCCAGTACCAGGGGGCGCAGCTCATTCCCTGAAGCTTTCTTT. It yields the protein CASTRGRSSFPEAFF.

This clone was counted only a few times. The chain is built from TRBV6-5 and TRBJ1-6, with D tentatively TRBD1 (5 bases). The CDR3 extends over 15 amino acids. V was clipped by 8 bases and J by 7 bases, with 18 bases between them. Germline assignment: CDR1 MNHEY and CDR2 SVGAGI. CDR3 coding DNA: TGTGCCAGCTCGCTGCCACCAGGGCGGAATTCACCCCTCCACTTT. It is translated as CASSLPPGRNSPLHF.

This clone was found a few times. The same CDR3 also results from other DNA sequences found in this sample. The chain is built from TRBV5-1 and TRBJ1-1, with D hard to call. Germline V CDR1 and CDR2: SGHRS, YFSETQ. The V gene lost 0 bases and the J gene lost 0 bases, with 3 bases spanning the gap. The CDR3 totals 13 residues. This CDR3 reads CASSLAVNTEAFF. In nucleotides, the CDR3 is TGCGCCAGCAGCTTGGCTGTGAACACTGAAGCTTTCTTT.

The chain combines TRBV19 with TRBJ2-3, with 9 bases lining up with TRBD1. Per the germline V gene, CDR1 is LNHDA and CDR2 is SQIVND (reference sequence). Unmatched junction bases numbered 5, after V lost 6 bases and J lost 1 base. The CDR3 contains 15 residues. CDR3 sequence: CASSQQGAGTDTQYF. The CDR3 coding sequence is TGTGCCAGTAGCCAACAGGGGGCAGGCACAGATACGCAGTATTTT.

This clone was found once. The chain couples TRBV6-2 or TRBV6-3 to TRBJ2-7; 7 bases are a match to TRBD1. Germline loops: CDR1 MNHEY, CDR2 SVGEGT. V lost 2 bases and J lost 3; bases outside the gene matches: 4. The CDR3 contains 14 residues. The CDR3 DNA reads as TGTGCCAGCAGTTACAGGGCAGGGGGCTACGAGCAGTACTTC. Its translation is CASSYRAGGYEQYF.

CDR3 in DNA: TGTGCCAGTGCTCGGGAGGGCGGAGGTGGCACAGATACGCAGTATTTT. Translated: CASAREGGGGTDTQYF. The chain recombines TRBV19 with TRBJ2-3; TRBD2 matches 8 bases. V lost 8 bases and J lost 1; bases outside the gene matches: 11. The germline gives CDR1 LNHDA, CDR2 SQIVND (reference sequence). The CDR3 loop spans 16 amino acids.

The rearrangement joins TRBV5-4 to TRBJ2-2; D is possibly TRBD2 (6 bases). Germline V gene sequence: CDR1 SGHNT, CDR2 YYREEE (reference sequence). V lost 0 bases and J lost 8, with 8 bases in between. The length of the CDR3 is 13 residues. The DNA for the CDR3 is TGTGCCAGCAGCTTGGAGGAGGGTGGGGAGCTGTTTTTT. Translated, it gives CASSLEEGGELFF.

The rearrangement uses TRBV5-6 and TRBJ1-2, with D possibly matching TRBD1 (6 bases). Trimming took 4 bases from V and 8 from J, leaving 21 bases between them. Germline assignment: CDR1 SGHDT and CDR2 YYEEEE. The CDR3 has 15 amino acids. The CDR3 bases are TGTGCCAGCAGCGTTGTCAGGGGCGCTGGTAGAGGCTACACCTTC. Protein product: CASSVVRGAGRGYTF. Full variable domain (rest looked up from reference TRBV5-6 and TRBJ1-2): DAGVTQSPTHLIKTRGQQVTLRCSPKSGHDTVSWYQQALGQGPQFIFQYYEEEERQRGNFPDRFSGHQFPNYSSELNVNALLLGDSALYLCASSVVRGAGRGYTFGSGTRLTVV.

The chain combines TRBV14 with TRBJ2-7, with D unclear. Germline V gives CDR1 SGHDN, CDR2 FVKESK. The CDR3 has 12 amino acids. V lost 6 bases, J lost 4 bases, and 10 bases lay in between. The DNA of the CDR3 is TGTGCCAGCAGGGAGCGAGATTACGAGCAGTACTTC. Translation gives CASRERDYEQYF.

The rearrangement uses TRBV2 and TRBJ1-2; D gene ambiguous. This CDR3 contains 19 residues. The V end was cut by 4 bases, the J end by 6 bases, with 30 bases between. From germline, CDR1 is SNHLY and CDR2 FYNNEI. CDR3 sequence: CASSVRYQIRLVNRDGYTF. As DNA, the CDR3 is TGTGCCAGCAGTGTTCGGTATCAGATAAGGCTAGTGAATCGTGATGGCTACACCTTC. The complete variable domain, with remaining parts taken from reference TRBV2 and TRBJ1-2, reads EPEVTQTPSHQVTQMGQEVILRCVPISNHLYFYWYRQILGQKVEFLVSFYNNEISEKSEIFDDQFSVERPDGSNFTLKIRSTKLEDSAMYFCASSVRYQIRLVNRDGYTFGSGTRLTVV.

This clone appeared a single time. The chain has TRBV23-1 and TRBJ1-2; no definite D call. TRBV23-1 is sorted into the ORF group, with uncertain function. This CDR3 is 16 amino acids long. Deletions cut 0 bases from V and 2 bases from J, with 13 bases between. CDR3 sequence reads: CASSQSYEQTNYGYTF. Here the CDR3 DNA reads TGCGCCAGCAGTCAATCTTATGAACAGACCAACTATGGCTACACCTTC.